The 18 T cell receptor beta chains below all came from one sample that was sequenced in a study of T cell responses to AZD1222 COVID-19 vaccine. Sequencing was performed with immunoSEQ multiplex PCR; in TCRdb, only in-frame clones are kept and a portion is missing. The data contain about 97,000 clones, roughly nine tenths of them singletons. Sample: peripheral blood, taken on day 0 of AZD1222 vaccination. The source is an adult in good health.

The count of this clone is one. The V and J genes are TRBV9 and TRBJ2-7, with a weak D call TRBD2 (7 bases). The CDR3 runs 16 residues. Germline CDR1 reads SGDLS; CDR2 reads YYNGEE. Deletions cut 3 bases from V and 2 bases from J, with 18 bases between. CDR3 loop: CASSASFGGGPYEQYF. CDR3 DNA sequence: TGTGCCAGCAGCGCGTCCTTTGGGGGGGGGCCCTACGAGCAGTACTTC.

J is TRBJ2-2 and V is TRBV5-1, with D perhaps assigned TRBD1 or TRBD2 (5 bases each). Per the germline V gene, CDR1 is SGHRS and CDR2 is YFSETQ. The CDR3 has 15 amino acids. V was trimmed by 2 bases and J by 3 bases, leaving 11 bases between them. The CDR3, as DNA: TGCGCCAGCAGCTTCCGGGACGGATACACCGGGGAGCTGTTTTTT. Its protein is CASSFRDGYTGELFF.

This clone was observed a few times. J is TRBJ2-7 and V is TRBV2, with TRBD1 as a possible D gene (6 bases). The V and J ends lost 0 bases and 6 bases respectively, with 21 bases between them. Germline values: CDR1 SNHLY, CDR2 FYNNEI. The CDR3 contains 17 residues. The CDR3 DNA sequence: TGTGCCAGCAGTGAAGCTCTCATACAGGGACCAGGGGCCGAGCAGTACTTC. Protein: CASSEALIQGPGAEQYF.

This chain connects TRBV28 to TRBJ1-5; possibly TRBD1 for D (6 bases). With 2 bases removed from V and 0 bases from J, the gap between germline ends came to 11 bases. The CDR3 contains 16 residues. The germline CDR1 and CDR2 sequences are MDHEN and SYDVKM. DNA of the CDR3: TGTGCCAGCAGTTTAGGGGGGGCTAATAGCAATCAGCCCCAGCATTTT. This codes for CASSLGGANSNQPQHF.

This clone has just one count. The rearrangement links TRBV24-1 to TRBJ1-2; D possibly corresponds to TRBD1 (5 bases). Germline lookup yields CDR1 KGHDR and CDR2 SFDVKD. The CDR3 has 12 amino acids. Trimming pared 4 bases from V and 10 bases from J, leaving 12 bases between. Written as DNA, the CDR3 is TGTGCCACCAGTGAGAATGGGGGGTTCTACACCTTC. It specifies CATSENGGFYTF.

The chain employs TRBV6-1 and TRBJ1-3; perhaps TRBD1 as D (5 bases). Trimming removed 5 bases at V and 2 bases at J, with 10 bases between. Germline values: CDR1 MNHNS, CDR2 SASEGT. CDR3 length equals 14 residues. The DNA for the CDR3 is TGTGCCAGCAGTTATGGGGGAACTGGAAACACCATATATTTT. Translating gives CASSYGGTGNTIYF.

This clone has just one count. This chain uses TRBV9 with TRBJ1-4; D is unclear. The CDR3 sequence is 14 residues long. Germline-derived CDR1 and CDR2 are SGDLS and YYNGEE. Trimming stripped 2 bases from V and 0 bases from J, with 5 bases between. CDR3 sequence: CASSVRSTNEKLFF. The CDR3, as DNA: TGTGCCAGCAGCGTTCGATCAACTAATGAAAAACTGTTTTTT. The full variable domain, with the rest looked up from reference TRBV9 and TRBJ1-4, is DSGVTQTPKHLITATGQRVTLRCSPRSGDLSVYWYQQSLDQGLQFLIQYYNGEERAKGNILERFSAQQFPDLHSELNLSSLELGDSALYFCASSVRSTNEKLFFGSGTQLSVL.

The chain is built from TRBV28 and TRBJ2-2, with D hard to call. V lost 3 bases, J lost 10 bases, and 9 bases lay in between. The CDR3 has 12 amino acids. CDR1 and CDR2 (germline): MDHEN, SYDVKM. CDR3 residues: CASSLTSLELFF. For the CDR3, the DNA is TGTGCCAGCAGTTTGACGAGTCTGGAGCTGTTTTTT.

In its sample, this clone was seen many times. This same CDR3 is encoded by further DNA sequences in the sample. The chain combines TRBV6-5 with TRBJ2-1, with 12 bases matching TRBD2. The junction had 4 bases not matched to a gene; V was cut back by 6 bases and J by 4 bases. Germline values: CDR1 MNHEY, CDR2 SVGAGI. The CDR3 has 15 residues. This CDR3 reads CASSQTSGGYNEQFF. The DNA for the CDR3 is TGTGCCAGCAGCCAGACTAGCGGGGGTTACAATGAGCAGTTCTTC.

V usage is TRBV28 and J usage is TRBJ2-1; 12 bases are a match to TRBD2. V was pared by 1 base and J by 7 bases, with 5 bases of the junction left unmatched. Germline CDR1 and CDR2: MDHEN and SYDVKM. This CDR3 region has 16 residues. CDR3 residues: CASSLSGTSGRNEQFF. CDR3 in DNA: TGTGCCAGCAGTTTATCCGGGACTAGCGGGCGAAATGAGCAGTTCTTC.

This clone was counted a few times. The J gene is TRBJ1-5, the V gene TRBV28, with D tentatively TRBD1 (6 bases). Trimming cost V 5 bases and J 5 bases, with 16 bases left between them. This CDR3 region has 15 residues. Looked up from germline, CDR1 is MDHEN and CDR2 is SYDVKM. This CDR3 reads CASSLGGPGHQPQHF. For the CDR3, the DNA is TGTGCCAGCAGTCTGGGGGGCCCAGGTCATCAGCCCCAGCATTTT.

The chain links TRBV18 to TRBJ2-7; possibly TRBD2 for D (5 bases). Trimming took 3 bases from V and 0 from J, leaving 18 bases between them. Germline CDR1 reads KGHSH; CDR2 reads LQKENI. This CDR3 spans 17 amino acids. DNA for the CDR3: TGTGCCAGCTCACCCCCTCGAGAGGGTCCGAGCTCCTACGAGCAGTACTTC. Amino acid sequence: CASSPPREGPSSYEQYF.

J is TRBJ1-5 and V is TRBV6-6; 7 bases agree with TRBD1. Germline CDR1 and CDR2: MNHNY and SVGAGI (reference sequence). J gave up 5 bases and V 5 bases, and 3 bases lay outside the gene matches. The length of the CDR3 is 13 residues. In nucleotides, the CDR3 is TGTGCCAGCAGTGACAGGGCCTATCAGCCCCAGCATTTT. Protein product: CASSDRAYQPQHF.

The rearrangement joins TRBV6-2 or TRBV6-3 to TRBJ2-7, with TRBD2 as a possible D gene (5 bases). This CDR3 has 14 amino acids. The V end lost 2 bases, the J end lost 2 bases, and 10 bases lay between the germline ends. The germline CDR1 and CDR2 sequences are MNHEY and SVGEGT. The CDR3 coding sequence is TGTGCCAGCAGTTACGATGAGGGTGCCTACGAGCAGTACTTC. It yields the protein CASSYDEGAYEQYF.

V gene TRBV25-1 combines with J gene TRBJ1-1, with 8 bases aligning to TRBD1. The V segment lost 2 bases and the J segment 5 bases; nucleotides outside the gene matches: 7. This CDR3 spans 15 amino acids. Germline V gives CDR1 MGHDK, CDR2 SYGVNS. The CDR3 region is CASSERTGRRTEAFF. Written as DNA, the CDR3 is TGTGCCAGCAGTGAACGGACAGGGAGGAGGACTGAAGCTTTCTTT.

This chain links TRBV11-2 with TRBJ2-4; tentatively, D is TRBD2 (7 bases). The CDR3 sequence is 11 residues long. Germline values: CDR1 SGHAT, CDR2 FQNNGV. V was pared by 3 bases and J by 11 bases, with 8 bases between. CDR3 coding DNA: TGTGCCAGCAGCTTGGGGGGGCTTCAGTACTTC. Its protein is CASSLGGLQYF.

The chain combines TRBV5-6 with TRBJ1-1; TRBD1 aligns across 8 bases. The CDR3 spans 16 residues. V lost 10 bases, J lost 0 bases, and 14 bases stayed unmatched. The V gene's germline CDR1 is SGHDT and CDR2 YYEEEE. The CDR3 protein is CAVHSGRGLMNTEAFF. The CDR3 nucleotides read TGTGCCGTCCACTCGGGCAGGGGGCTAATGAACACTGAAGCTTTCTTT. Filled out from reference TRBV5-6 and TRBJ1-1, the complete variable domain reads DAGVTQSPTHLIKTRGQQVTLRCSPKSGHDTVSWYQQALGQGPQFIFQYYEEEERQRGNFPDRFSGHQFPNYSSELNVNALLLGDSALYLCAVHSGRGLMNTEAFFGQGTRLTVV.

CDR3 protein: CASIVGAGGSYEQYF. The CDR3 DNA is TGTGCCAGCATCGTAGGGGCAGGGGGTTCCTACGAGCAGTACTTC. J is TRBJ2-7 and V is TRBV7-9; TRBD1 aligns across 7 bases. This CDR3 contains 15 residues. Germline CDR1 and CDR2: SEHNR and FQNEAQ (reference sequence). After removal of 7 bases from V and 1 base from J, the junction contained 10 bases not matched to a gene.